This T cell receptor (beta chain) was captured by sequencing in a study of blood T cell repertoires in COVID-19. Profiling relied on immunoSEQ multiplex PCR, and the TCRdb table lists in-frame clones only, not all of them. The table lists fewer than 100,000 clones, about 81% of them singletons, with 27% in the top ten. The V and J ends lost 5 bases and 4 bases, in that order; junction bases with no gene match: 11. The CDR3 loop spans 16 amino acids. Germline values: CDR1 SEHNR, CDR2 FQNEAQ (reference sequence). This clonotype was obtained from a human donor in a cohort sampled during active COVID-19. The rearrangement joins TRBV7-9 to TRBJ2-1, with 7 bases that match TRBD2. Sequenced: peripheral blood. The CDR3 is CASSPGGTTPYNEQFF. CDR3 in DNA: TGTGCCAGCAGCCCTGGCGGGACTACGCCTTACAATGAGCAGTTCTTC. Full variable domain (outside the CDR3, taken from reference TRBV7-9 and TRBJ2-1): DTGVSQNPRHKITKRGQNVTFRCDPISEHNRLYWYRQTLGQGPEFLTYFQNEAQLEKSRLLSDRFSAERPKGSFSTLEIQRTEQGDSAMYLCASSPGGTTPYNEQFFGPGTRLTVL.